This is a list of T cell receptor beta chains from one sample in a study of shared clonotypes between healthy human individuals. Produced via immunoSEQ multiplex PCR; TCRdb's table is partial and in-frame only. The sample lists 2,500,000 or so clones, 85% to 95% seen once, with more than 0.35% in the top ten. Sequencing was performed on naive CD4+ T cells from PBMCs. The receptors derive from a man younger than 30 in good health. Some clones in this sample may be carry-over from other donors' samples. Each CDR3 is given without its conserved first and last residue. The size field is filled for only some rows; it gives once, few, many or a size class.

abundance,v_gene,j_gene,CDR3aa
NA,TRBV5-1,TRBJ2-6,ASSLVGLRSGANVLT
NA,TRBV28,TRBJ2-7,ASKTPGQGKYEQY
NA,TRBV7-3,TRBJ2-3,ASSSIALSTDTQY
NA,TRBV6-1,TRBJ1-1,ASSFRAGANTEAF
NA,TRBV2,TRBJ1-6,ASSEGSPLH
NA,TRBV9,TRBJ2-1,ASSVTSGRVNEQF
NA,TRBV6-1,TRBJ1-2,ASRAGASYGYT
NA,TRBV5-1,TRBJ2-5,ASTGTGVPETQY
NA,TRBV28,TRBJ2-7,ARMGQGAYEQY
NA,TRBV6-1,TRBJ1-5,ASSPTGGIQPQH
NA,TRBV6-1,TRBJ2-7,ASSERRDRGIYEQY
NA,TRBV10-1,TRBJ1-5,ASRTLQAHSNQPQH
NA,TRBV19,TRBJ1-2,ASSTGTIPANYGYT
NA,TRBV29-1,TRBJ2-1,SVRGLAGSYNEQF
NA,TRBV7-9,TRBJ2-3,ASSPLRAGGTGDTQY
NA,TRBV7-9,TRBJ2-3,ASSVPDTQY
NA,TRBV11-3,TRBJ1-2,ASSTRAGGRDYGYT
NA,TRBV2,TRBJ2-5,ASSDLRAGRETQY
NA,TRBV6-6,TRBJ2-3,ASSSLAGVTDTQY
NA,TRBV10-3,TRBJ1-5,AISERTGSNQPQH
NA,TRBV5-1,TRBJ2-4,ASSPTSGRHIQY
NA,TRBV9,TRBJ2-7,ASSVEGTYEQY
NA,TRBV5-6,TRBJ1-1,ASSSGASRRAF
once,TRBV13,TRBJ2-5,ASSPERPAAQY
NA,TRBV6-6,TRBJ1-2,ASSYGGNGYT
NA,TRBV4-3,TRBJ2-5,ASSQELASRAQY
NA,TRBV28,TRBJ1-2,ASSGVRDGYT
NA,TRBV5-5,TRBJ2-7,ASSGSGTYEQY